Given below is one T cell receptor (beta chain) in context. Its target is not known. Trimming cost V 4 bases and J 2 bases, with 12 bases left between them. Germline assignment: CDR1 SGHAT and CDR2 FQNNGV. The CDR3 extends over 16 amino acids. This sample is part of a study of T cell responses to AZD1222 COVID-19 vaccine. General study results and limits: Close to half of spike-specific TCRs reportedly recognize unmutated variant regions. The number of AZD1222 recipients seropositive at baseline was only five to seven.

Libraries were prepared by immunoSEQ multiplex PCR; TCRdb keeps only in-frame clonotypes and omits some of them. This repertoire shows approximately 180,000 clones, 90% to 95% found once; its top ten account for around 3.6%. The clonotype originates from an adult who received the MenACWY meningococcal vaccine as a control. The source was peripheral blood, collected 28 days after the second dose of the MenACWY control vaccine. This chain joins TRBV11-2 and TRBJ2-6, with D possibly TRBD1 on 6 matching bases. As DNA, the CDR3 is TGTGCCAGCAGCTGGGGGCTGGGGGCTGGGGCCAACGTCCTGACTTTC. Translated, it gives CASSWGLGAGANVLTF.